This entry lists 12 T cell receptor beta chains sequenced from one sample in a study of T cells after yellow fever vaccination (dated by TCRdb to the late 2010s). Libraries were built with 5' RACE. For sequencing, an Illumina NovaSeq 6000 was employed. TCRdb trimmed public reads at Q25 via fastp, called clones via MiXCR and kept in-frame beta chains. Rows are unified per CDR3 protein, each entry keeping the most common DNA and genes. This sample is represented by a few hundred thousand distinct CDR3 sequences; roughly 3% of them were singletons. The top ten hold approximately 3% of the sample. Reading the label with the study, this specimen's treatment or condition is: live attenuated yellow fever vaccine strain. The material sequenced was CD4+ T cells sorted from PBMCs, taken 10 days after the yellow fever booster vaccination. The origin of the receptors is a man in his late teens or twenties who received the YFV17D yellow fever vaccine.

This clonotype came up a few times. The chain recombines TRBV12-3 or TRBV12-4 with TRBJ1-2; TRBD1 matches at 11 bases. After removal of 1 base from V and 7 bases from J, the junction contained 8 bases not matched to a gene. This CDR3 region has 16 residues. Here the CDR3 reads CASSLGRTGGGRGYTF. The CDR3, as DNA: TGTGCCAGCAGTTTAGGGAGGACAGGGGGCGGTCGTGGCTACACCTTC.

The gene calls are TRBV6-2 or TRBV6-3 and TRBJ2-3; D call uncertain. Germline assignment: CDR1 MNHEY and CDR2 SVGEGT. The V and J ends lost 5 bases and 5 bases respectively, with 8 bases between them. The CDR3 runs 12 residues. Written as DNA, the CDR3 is TGTGCCAGCAGTAACCTGAGAGATACGCAGTATTTT. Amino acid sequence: CASSNLRDTQYF.

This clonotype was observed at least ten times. The CDR3 DNA reads as TGCAGTGCTAGAGACAGGGGACGGGCTAATGAAAAACTGTTTTTT. Translating it yields CSARDRGRANEKLFF. The J gene is TRBJ1-4, the V gene TRBV20-1, with D possibly TRBD1 on 6 matching bases. This CDR3 comprises 15 residues. Trimming took off 0 bases at V and 3 bases at J, with 11 bases between the two ends. Germline V CDR1 and CDR2: DFQATT, SNEGSKA (reference sequence).

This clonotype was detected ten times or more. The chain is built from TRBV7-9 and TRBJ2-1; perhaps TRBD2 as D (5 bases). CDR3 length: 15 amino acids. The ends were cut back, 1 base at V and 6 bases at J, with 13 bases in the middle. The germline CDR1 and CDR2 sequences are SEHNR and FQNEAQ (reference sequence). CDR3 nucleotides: TGTGCCAGCAGCTTAGATCGGGGAGTAGGCAATGAGCAGTTCTTC. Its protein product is CASSLDRGVGNEQFF.

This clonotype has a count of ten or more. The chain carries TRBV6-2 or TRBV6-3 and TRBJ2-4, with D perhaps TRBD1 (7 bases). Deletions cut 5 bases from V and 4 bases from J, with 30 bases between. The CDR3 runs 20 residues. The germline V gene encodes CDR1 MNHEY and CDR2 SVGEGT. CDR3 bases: TGTGCCAGCAGTAAGGAGGGGGCAGGCGGCCTAACCACCGTGAAAAACATTCAGTACTTC. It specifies CASSKEGAGGLTTVKNIQYF.

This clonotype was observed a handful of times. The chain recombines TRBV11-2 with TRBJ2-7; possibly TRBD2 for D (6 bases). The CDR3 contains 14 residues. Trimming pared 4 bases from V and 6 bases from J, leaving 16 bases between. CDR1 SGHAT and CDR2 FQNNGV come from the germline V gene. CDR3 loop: CASSYRGSGGEQYV. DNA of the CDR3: TGTGCCAGCAGCTATCGGGGGTCAGGAGGCGAGCAGTACGTC.

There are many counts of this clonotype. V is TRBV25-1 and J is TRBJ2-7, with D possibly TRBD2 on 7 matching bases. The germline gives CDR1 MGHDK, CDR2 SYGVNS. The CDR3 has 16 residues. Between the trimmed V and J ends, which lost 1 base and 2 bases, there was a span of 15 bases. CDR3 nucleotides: TGTGCCAGCAGTGAATCTCTAGGGGGGGGCGCCTACGAGCAGTACTTC. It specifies CASSESLGGGAYEQYF.

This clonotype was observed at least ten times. The CDR3 coding sequence is TGCGCCAGCAGCCGTCTAGCGGGGGGGTACAATGAGCAGTTCTTC. Protein product: CASSRLAGGYNEQFF. The V gene is TRBV4-3, the J gene TRBJ2-1, with 12 bases identical to TRBD2. CDR1 LGHNA and CDR2 YSLEER come from the germline V gene. The CDR3 extends over 15 amino acids. Losses at the gene ends were 4 bases for V and 4 bases for J; bases not matched to a gene: 2.

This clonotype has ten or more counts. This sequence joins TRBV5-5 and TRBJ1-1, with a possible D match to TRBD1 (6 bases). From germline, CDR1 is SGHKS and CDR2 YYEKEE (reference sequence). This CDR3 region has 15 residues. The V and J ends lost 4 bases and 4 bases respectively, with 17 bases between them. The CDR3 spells CASSGTPGIGTEAFF. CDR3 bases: TGTGCCAGCAGCGGGACACCGGGAATCGGCACTGAAGCTTTCTTT.

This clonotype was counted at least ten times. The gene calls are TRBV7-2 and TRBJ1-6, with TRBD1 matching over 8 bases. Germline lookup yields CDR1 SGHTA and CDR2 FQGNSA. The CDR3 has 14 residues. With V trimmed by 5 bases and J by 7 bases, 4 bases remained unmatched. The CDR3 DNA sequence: TGTGCCAGCAGCCCGGACAGGGCGAATTCACCCCTCCACTTT. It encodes CASSPDRANSPLHF.

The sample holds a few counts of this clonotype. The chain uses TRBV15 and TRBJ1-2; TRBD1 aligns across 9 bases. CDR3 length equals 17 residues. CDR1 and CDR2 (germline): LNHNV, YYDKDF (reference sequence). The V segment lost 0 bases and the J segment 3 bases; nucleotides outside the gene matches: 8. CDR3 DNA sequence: TGTGCCACCAGCAGAGATCGAGGGGACAGGGTGGACTATGGCTACACCTTC. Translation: CATSRDRGDRVDYGYTF.

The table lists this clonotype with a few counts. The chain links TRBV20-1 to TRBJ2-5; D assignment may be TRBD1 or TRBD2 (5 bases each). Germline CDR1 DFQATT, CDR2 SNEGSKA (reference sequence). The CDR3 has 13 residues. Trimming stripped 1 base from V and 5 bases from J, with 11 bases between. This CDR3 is CSARVGALETQYF. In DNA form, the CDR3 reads TGCAGTGCTAGAGTCGGGGCTCTGGAGACCCAGTACTTC.